The T cell receptor (beta chain) described here comes from a study of cytomegalovirus exposure and HLA in healthy donors. Study in general: Of all 400 or so donors who were genotyped, 75% to 90% belonged to the Caucasian-associated ancestry cluster.

V was trimmed by 4 bases and J by 4 bases, leaving 9 bases between them. This CDR3 is built from 12 residues. Germline CDR1 SQVTM, CDR2 ANQGSEA. PCR was performed using 60 Vbeta and 13 Jbeta primers. Data came from immunoSEQ multiplex PCR; TCRdb stores just in-frame clones and leaves some out. The repertoire includes about 240,000 clones, 70% to 90% of them detected once, and less than 9% sits in the top ten. The sequenced sample consisted of PBMCs. This chain links TRBV29-1 with TRBJ2-3; D not resolved. The source is an older woman in good health and CMV-seropositive. In DNA form, the CDR3 reads TGCAGCGTTGCCCAGGAACCAGATACGCAGTATTTT. It yields the protein CSVAQEPDTQYF.